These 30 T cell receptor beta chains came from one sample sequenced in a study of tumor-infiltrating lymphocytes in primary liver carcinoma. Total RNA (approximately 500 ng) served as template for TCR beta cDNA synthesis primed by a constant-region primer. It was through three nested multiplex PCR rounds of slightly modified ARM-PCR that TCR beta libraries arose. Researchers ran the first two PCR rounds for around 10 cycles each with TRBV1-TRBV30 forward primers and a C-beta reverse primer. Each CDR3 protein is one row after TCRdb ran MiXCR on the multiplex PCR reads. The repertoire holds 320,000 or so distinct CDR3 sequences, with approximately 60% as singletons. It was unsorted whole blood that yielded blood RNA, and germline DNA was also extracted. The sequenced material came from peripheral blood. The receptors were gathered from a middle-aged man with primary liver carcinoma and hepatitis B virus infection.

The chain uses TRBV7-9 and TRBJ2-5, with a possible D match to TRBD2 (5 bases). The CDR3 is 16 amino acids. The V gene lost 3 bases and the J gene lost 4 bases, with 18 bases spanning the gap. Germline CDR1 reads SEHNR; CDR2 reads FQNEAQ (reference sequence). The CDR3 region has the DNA TGTGCCAGCAGCTTGGTTACAGCCCCGGCGGGAGAGACCCAGTACTTC. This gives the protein CASSLVTAPAGETQYF.

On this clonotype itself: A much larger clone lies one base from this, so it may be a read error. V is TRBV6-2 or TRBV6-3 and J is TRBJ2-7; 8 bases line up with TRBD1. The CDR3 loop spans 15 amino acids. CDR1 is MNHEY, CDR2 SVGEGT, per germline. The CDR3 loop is CASSQGTGTSYDQYF. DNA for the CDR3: TGTGCCAGCAGTCAAGGGACAGGTACGTCCTACGACCAGTACTTC.

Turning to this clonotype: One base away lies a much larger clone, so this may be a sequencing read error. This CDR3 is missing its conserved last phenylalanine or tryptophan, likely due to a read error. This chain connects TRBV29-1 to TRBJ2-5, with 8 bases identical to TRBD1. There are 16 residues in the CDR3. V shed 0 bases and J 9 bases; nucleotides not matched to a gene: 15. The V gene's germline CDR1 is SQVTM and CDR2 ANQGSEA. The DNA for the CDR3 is TGCAGCGTTGAAGAAGGCCGGACAGGGCATATGGGGGCCCAGTACTCC. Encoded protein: CSVEEGRTGHMGAQYS.

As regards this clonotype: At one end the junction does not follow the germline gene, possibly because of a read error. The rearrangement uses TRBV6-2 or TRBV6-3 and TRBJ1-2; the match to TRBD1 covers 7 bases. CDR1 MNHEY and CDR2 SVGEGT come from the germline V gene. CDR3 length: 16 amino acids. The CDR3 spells CASSYYGTALNYGHTF. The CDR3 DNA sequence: TGTGCCAGCAGTTACTACGGGACAGCCCTAAACTATGGCCACACCTTC.

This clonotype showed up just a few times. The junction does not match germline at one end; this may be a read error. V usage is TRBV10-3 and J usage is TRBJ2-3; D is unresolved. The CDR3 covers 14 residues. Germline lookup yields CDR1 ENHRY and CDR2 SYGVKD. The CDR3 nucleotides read TGTGCCGTCAGTGTAACGACCTACACAGATACGCAGTATTTT. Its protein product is CAVSVTTYTDTQYF.

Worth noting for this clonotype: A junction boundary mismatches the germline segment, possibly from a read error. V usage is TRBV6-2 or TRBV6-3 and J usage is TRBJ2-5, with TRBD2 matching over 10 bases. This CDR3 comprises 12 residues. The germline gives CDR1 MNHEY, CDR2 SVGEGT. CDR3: CASWLAGETQYF. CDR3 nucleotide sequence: TGTGCCAGCTGGCTAGCGGGAGAGACCCAGTATTTC.

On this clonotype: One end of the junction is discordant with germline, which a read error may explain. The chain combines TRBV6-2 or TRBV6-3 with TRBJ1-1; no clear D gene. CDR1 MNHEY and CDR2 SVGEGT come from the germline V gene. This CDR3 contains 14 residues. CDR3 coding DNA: TGTGCCGGCAGTTCTACCCAGGTGCGGACTGAAGCTTTCTTT. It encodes CAGSSTQVRTEAFF.

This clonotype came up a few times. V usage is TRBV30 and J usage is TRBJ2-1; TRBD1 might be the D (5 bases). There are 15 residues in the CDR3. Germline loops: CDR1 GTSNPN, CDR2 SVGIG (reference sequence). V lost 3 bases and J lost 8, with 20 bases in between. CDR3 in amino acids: CAWSPLLGWGDEQFF. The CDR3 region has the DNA TGTGCCTGGAGCCCACTCTTGGGTTGGGGCGATGAGCAGTTCTTC.

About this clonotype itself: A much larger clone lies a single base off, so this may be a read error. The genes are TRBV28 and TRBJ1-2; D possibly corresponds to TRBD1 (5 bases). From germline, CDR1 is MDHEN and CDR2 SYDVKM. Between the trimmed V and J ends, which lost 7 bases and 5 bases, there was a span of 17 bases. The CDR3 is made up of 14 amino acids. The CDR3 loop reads CASTMRGVVYGYTF. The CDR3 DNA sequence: TGTGCCAGCACCATGAGAGGGGTCGTTTATGGCTACACCTTC.

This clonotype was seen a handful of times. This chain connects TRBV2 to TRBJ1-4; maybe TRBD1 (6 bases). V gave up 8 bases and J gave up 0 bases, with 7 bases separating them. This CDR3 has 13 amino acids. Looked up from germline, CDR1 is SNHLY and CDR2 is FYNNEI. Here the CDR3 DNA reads TGTGCCAGCCGGACAGCAACTAATGAAAAACTGTTTTTT. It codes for CASRTATNEKLFF.

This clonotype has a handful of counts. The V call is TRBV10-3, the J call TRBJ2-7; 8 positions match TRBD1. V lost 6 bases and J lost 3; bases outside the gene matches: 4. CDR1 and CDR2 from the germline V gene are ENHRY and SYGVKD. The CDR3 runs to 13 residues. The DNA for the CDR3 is TGTGCCATCAGGGGAGGACAGGGCTACGAGCAGTACTTC. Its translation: CAIRGGQGYEQYF.

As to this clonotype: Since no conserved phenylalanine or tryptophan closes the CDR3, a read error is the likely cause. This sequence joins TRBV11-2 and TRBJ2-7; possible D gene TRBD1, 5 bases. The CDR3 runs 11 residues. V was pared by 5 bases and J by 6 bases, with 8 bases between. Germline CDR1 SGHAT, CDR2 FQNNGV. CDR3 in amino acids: CASSVGVEQYS. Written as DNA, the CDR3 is TGTGCCAGCAGCGTAGGGGTCGAGCAGTACTCC.

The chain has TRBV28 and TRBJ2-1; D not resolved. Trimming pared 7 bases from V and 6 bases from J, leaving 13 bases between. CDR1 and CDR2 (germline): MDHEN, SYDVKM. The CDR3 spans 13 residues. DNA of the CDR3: TGTGCCAGCACCGACTCGACGACCAATGAGCAGTTCTTC. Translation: CASTDSTTNEQFF.

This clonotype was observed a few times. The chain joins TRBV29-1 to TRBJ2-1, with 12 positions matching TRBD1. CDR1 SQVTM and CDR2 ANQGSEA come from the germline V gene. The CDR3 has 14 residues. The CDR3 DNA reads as TGCAGTGTCTGGGACAGGGGGCCATACAATGAGCAGTTCTTC. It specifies CSVWDRGPYNEQFF.

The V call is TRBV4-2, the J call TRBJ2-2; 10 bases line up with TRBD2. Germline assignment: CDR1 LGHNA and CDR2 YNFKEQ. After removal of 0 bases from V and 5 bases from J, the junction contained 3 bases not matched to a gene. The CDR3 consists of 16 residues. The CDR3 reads CASSQDSAGGTGELFF. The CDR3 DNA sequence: TGTGCCAGCAGCCAAGACTCAGCGGGAGGGACCGGGGAGCTGTTTTTT.

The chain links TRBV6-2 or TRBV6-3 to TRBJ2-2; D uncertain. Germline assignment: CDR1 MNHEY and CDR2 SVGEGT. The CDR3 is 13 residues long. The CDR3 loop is CVRSYDRTGELFF. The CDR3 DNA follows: TGTGTCAGGAGTTACGACCGCACCGGGGAGCTGTTTTTT.

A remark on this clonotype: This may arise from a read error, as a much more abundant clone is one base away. CDR3 in amino acids: CASSRSTSGSVNGQFF. The CDR3 nucleotides are TGTGCCAGCAGCCGCTCGACTAGCGGGAGTGTTAATGGGCAGTTCTTC. The rearrangement joins TRBV5-4 to TRBJ2-1; TRBD2 matches 12 bases. CDR1 SGHNT and CDR2 YYREEE come from the germline V gene (reference sequence). The CDR3 has 16 amino acids.

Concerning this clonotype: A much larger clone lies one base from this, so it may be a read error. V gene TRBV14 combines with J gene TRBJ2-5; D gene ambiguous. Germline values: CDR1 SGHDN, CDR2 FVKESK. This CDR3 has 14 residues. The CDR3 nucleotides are TGTGACAGCAGCCAAGGCTGGGTTCAAGAGACCCAGTACTTC. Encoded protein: CDSSQGWVQETQYF.

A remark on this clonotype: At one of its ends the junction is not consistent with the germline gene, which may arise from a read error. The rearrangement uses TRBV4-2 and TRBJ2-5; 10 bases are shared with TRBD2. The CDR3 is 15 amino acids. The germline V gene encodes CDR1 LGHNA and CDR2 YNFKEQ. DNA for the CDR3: TGTGCCAGCAGGCAAGTACTAGCGGGACGAGATACCCAGTACTTC. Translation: CASRQVLAGRDTQYF.

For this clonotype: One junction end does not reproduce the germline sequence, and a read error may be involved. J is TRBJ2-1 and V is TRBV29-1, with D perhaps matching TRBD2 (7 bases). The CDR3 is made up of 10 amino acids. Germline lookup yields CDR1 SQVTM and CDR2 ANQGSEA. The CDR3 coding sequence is TGCAGCGCGGGGGGCGATGAGCAACTCTTC. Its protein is CSAGGDEQLF.

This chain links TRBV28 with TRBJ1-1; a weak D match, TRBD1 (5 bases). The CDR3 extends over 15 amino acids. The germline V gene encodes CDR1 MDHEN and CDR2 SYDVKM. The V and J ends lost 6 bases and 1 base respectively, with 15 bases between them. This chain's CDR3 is CASSTYDRTNTEAFF. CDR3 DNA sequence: TGTGCCAGCAGCACCTATGACAGAACGAACACTGAAGCTTTCTTT.

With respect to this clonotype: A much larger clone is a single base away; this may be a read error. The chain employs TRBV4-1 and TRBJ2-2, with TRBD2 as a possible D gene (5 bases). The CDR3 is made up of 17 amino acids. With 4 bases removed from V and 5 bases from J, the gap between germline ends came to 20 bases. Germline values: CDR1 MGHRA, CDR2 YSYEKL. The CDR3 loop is CASSPGLDSRWTGELFF. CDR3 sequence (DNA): TGCGCCAGCAGCCCGGGTTTGGACTCACGATGGACCGGGGAGCTGTTTTTT.

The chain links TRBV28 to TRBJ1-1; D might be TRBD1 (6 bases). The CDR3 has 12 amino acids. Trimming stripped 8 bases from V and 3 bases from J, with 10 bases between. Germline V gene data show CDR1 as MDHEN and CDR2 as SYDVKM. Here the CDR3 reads CASAAGDTEAFF. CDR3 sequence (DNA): TGTGCCAGCGCCGCAGGGGACACTGAAGCTTTCTTT. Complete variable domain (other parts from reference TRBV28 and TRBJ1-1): DVKVTQSSRYLVKRTGEKVFLECVQDMDHENMFWYRQDPGLGLRLIYFSYDVKMKEKGDIPEGYSVSREKKERFSLILESASTNQTSMYLCASAAGDTEAFFGQGTRLTVV.

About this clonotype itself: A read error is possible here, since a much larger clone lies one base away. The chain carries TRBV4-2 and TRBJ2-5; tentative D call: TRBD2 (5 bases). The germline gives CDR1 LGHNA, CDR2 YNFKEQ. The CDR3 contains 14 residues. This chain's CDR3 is CTSSQDAGGETQYF. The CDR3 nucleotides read TGTACCAGCAGCCAAGATGCGGGTGGGGAGACCCAGTACTTC.

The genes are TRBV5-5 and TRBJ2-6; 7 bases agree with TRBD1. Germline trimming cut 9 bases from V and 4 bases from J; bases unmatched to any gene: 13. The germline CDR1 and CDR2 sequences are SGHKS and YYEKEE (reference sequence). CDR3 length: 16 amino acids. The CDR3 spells CAISSTGEGGANVLTF. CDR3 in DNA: TGTGCCATCAGTTCTACAGGGGAAGGAGGGGCCAACGTCCTGACTTTC.

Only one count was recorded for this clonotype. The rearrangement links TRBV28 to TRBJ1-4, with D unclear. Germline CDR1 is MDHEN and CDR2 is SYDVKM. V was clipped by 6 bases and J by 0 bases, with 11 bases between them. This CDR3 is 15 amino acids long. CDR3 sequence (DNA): TGTGCCAGCAGGCAGGCGGGCGCAACTAATGAAAAACTGTTTTTT. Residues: CASRQAGATNEKLFF.

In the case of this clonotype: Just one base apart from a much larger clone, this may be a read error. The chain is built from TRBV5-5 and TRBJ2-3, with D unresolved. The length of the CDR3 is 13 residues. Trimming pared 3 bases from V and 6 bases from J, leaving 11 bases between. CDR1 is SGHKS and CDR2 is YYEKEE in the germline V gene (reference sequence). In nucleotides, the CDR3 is TGTGCCAGCAGCTCTGTGGAGCCCGATACGCAGTATTTT. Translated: CASSSVEPDTQYF.

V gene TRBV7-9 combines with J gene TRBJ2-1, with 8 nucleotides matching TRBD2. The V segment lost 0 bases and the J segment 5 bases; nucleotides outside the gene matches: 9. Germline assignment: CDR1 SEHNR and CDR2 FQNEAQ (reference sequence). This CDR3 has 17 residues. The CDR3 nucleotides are TGTGCCAGCAGCTTAGCCCATATTAGCGGGATTCACAATGAGCAGTTCTTC. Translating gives CASSLAHISGIHNEQFF.

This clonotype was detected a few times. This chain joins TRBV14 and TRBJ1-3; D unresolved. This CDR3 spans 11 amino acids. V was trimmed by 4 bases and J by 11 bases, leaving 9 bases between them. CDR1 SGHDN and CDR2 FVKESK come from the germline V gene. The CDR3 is CASSPGFPIYF. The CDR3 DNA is TGTGCCAGCAGCCCGGGCTTCCCCATATATTTT.

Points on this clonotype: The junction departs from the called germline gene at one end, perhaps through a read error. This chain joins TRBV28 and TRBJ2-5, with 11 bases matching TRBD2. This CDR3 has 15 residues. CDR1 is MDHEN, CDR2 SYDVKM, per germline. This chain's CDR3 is CASGGTSGSKETQYF. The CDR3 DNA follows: TGCGCCAGCGGGGGTACTAGCGGGAGCAAAGAGACCCAGTACTTC.